This is a list of T cell receptor beta chains from one sample in a study of regulatory T cells in long-lasting Graves disease. One entry per CDR3 protein, called by TCRdb with MiXCR from the multiplex PCR reads. There are hundreds of thousands of distinct CDR3 sequences in the sample; around 21% occur only once, and over 7.5% lies in the top ten. The material sequenced was peripheral blood mononuclear cells (PBMCs), taken when the disease was refractory, from a patient treated with antithyroid drugs. These receptors were obtained from a female donor with Graves disease. Both conserved end residues are part of each CDR3. Fields, in order: CDR3 DNA, CDR3 protein, clone size, V gene, J gene, D gene. D genes are given only for firm matches. For some rows the clone size is stated as once, few or many, or as a class when expanded; others skip it.

cdr3_nt: TGTGCCAGCAGCCACGGGACAGGGGCCCTGAACACTGAAGCTTTCTTT; cdr3_aa: CASSHGTGALNTEAFF; clone_size: few; v_call: TRBV28; j_call: TRBJ1-1; d_call: TRBD1
cdr3_nt: TGTGCCAGCCGTAACCGCCGACGCTCTGGAAACACCATATATTTT; cdr3_aa: CASRNRRRSGNTIYF; clone_size: NA; v_call: TRBV28; j_call: TRBJ1-3; d_call: NA
cdr3_nt: TGTGCCAGTAGTATTCTGTTAGCGGGGGACATTCAGTACTTC; cdr3_aa: CASSILLAGDIQYF; clone_size: NA; v_call: TRBV19; j_call: TRBJ2-4; d_call: TRBD2
cdr3_nt: TGTGCCGGCAGTCCCCGGACCGACTACGAGCAGTACTTC; cdr3_aa: CAGSPRTDYEQYF; clone_size: few; v_call: TRBV28; j_call: TRBJ2-7; d_call: NA
cdr3_nt: TGTGCCAGCAGCGGAACAGGGTACAATGAGCAGTTCTTC; cdr3_aa: CASSGTGYNEQFF; clone_size: many; v_call: TRBV19; j_call: TRBJ2-1; d_call: NA
cdr3_nt: TGTGCCAGCAGCTCGACAGGGGGCCTCTCCGTGGCTGAAGCTTTCTTT; cdr3_aa: CASSSTGGLSVAEAFF; clone_size: NA; v_call: TRBV13; j_call: TRBJ1-1; d_call: TRBD1
cdr3_nt: TGCAGCGTTGGGGCTAGCCCCGGGGAGCTGTTTTTT; cdr3_aa: CSVGASPGELFF; clone_size: NA; v_call: TRBV29-1; j_call: TRBJ2-2; d_call: NA
cdr3_nt: TGTGCCAGCGGAAACAGGGGGAGCACAGATACGCAGTATTTT; cdr3_aa: CASGNRGSTDTQYF; clone_size: NA; v_call: TRBV28; j_call: TRBJ2-3; d_call: TRBD1
cdr3_nt: TGCAGTGCTAGTAGTACGGGACAGGGGCAAGAGACCCAGTACTTC; cdr3_aa: CSASSTGQGQETQYF; clone_size: many; v_call: TRBV20-1; j_call: TRBJ2-5; d_call: TRBD1
cdr3_nt: TGTGCCAGCAGTTCGGGACTTTCGGCAGATACGCAGTATTTT; cdr3_aa: CASSSGLSADTQYF; clone_size: few; v_call: TRBV12-3/TRBV12-4; j_call: TRBJ2-3; d_call: NA
cdr3_nt: TGTGCCATCAGCCGGACGGCCGACTCTAATTCACCCCTCCACTTT; cdr3_aa: CAISRTADSNSPLHF; clone_size: many; v_call: TRBV10-3; j_call: TRBJ1-6; d_call: NA
cdr3_nt: TGTGCCAGCAGTCCAACCGGGACAGGGGTACGGACCGGGGAGCTGTTTTTT; cdr3_aa: CASSPTGTGVRTGELFF; clone_size: many; v_call: TRBV28; j_call: TRBJ2-2; d_call: TRBD1
cdr3_nt: TGTGCCAGCAGCTTGGCCTGGCGGGACGGCTACGAGCAGTACTTC; cdr3_aa: CASSLAWRDGYEQYF; clone_size: NA; v_call: TRBV5-8; j_call: TRBJ2-7; d_call: NA
cdr3_nt: TGTGCCAGCAGGCGGTCCGGGACACCGACCTACGAGCAGTACTTC; cdr3_aa: CASRRSGTPTYEQYF; clone_size: many; v_call: TRBV12-3/TRBV12-4; j_call: TRBJ2-7; d_call: NA
cdr3_nt: TGTGCCAGCAGCGTCGGCGCCCCAGGGTACACCGGGGAGCTGTTTTTT; cdr3_aa: CASSVGAPGYTGELFF; clone_size: NA; v_call: TRBV9; j_call: TRBJ2-2; d_call: NA
cdr3_nt: TGTGCCATCAGTGAGGCAGGAGGGGGCAATCAGCCCCAGCATTTT; cdr3_aa: CAISEAGGGNQPQHF; clone_size: many; v_call: TRBV10-3; j_call: TRBJ1-5; d_call: NA
cdr3_nt: TGTGCCAGCAGCAAACGGACTAGCGGGATCGGGGAGCAGTACTTC; cdr3_aa: CASSKRTSGIGEQYF; clone_size: few; v_call: TRBV13; j_call: TRBJ2-7; d_call: TRBD2
cdr3_nt: TGTGCCAGCAGCCAAGACAGACTAGAAGCGGTCTACGAGCAGTACTTC; cdr3_aa: CASSQDRLEAVYEQYF; clone_size: many; v_call: TRBV3-1; j_call: TRBJ2-7; d_call: NA
cdr3_nt: TGTGCCAGCAGTTTATCGTCCCGTCGGAGGACTGGAAACACCATATATTTT; cdr3_aa: CASSLSSRRRTGNTIYF; clone_size: NA; v_call: TRBV12-3/TRBV12-4; j_call: TRBJ1-3; d_call: NA
cdr3_nt: TGTGCCTGCCAGGACAACTCCTACGAGCAGTACTTC; cdr3_aa: CACQDNSYEQYF; clone_size: many; v_call: TRBV30; j_call: TRBJ2-7; d_call: NA
cdr3_nt: TGTGCCAGCAGTGCGGGCCACGGCTATGGCTACACCTTC; cdr3_aa: CASSAGHGYGYTF; clone_size: few; v_call: TRBV3-1; j_call: TRBJ1-2; d_call: NA
cdr3_nt: TGCGCCAGCAGCATGACAGGCATCGCAACTAATGAAAAACTGTTTTTT; cdr3_aa: CASSMTGIATNEKLFF; clone_size: many; v_call: TRBV5-1; j_call: TRBJ1-4; d_call: NA
cdr3_nt: TGTGCCATAGCAGCTTACTCTGGAAACACCATATATTTT; cdr3_aa: CAIAAYSGNTIYF; clone_size: few; v_call: TRBV10-3; j_call: TRBJ1-3; d_call: NA
cdr3_nt: TGTGCCAGCAGACCACCGACAGACGAGCCTAACTATGGCTACACCTTC; cdr3_aa: CASRPPTDEPNYGYTF; clone_size: few; v_call: TRBV7-9; j_call: TRBJ1-2; d_call: NA
cdr3_nt: TGTGCCACCAGTGAGTTGACAGGTAGTGGGGCCAACGTCCTGACTTTC; cdr3_aa: CATSELTGSGANVLTF; clone_size: few; v_call: TRBV24-1; j_call: TRBJ2-6; d_call: NA
cdr3_nt: TGCAGTGCTAGAGTGGCGGGAAGCTCCTACGAGCAGTACTTC; cdr3_aa: CSARVAGSSYEQYF; clone_size: few; v_call: TRBV20-1; j_call: TRBJ2-7; d_call: NA
cdr3_nt: TGTGCCAGTAGTATTCTTGGGTGGGGACAAGGTCAGCCCCAGCATTTT; cdr3_aa: CASSILGWGQGQPQHF; clone_size: NA; v_call: TRBV19; j_call: TRBJ1-5; d_call: NA
cdr3_nt: TGTGCCAGCAGCCCTACGAGGACAGGACATAGCAATCAGCCCCAGCATTTT; cdr3_aa: CASSPTRTGHSNQPQHF; clone_size: NA; v_call: TRBV3-1; j_call: TRBJ1-5; d_call: TRBD1
cdr3_nt: TGTGCCAGCAGTTTCTTCCTTGGGTATGGCTACACCTTC; cdr3_aa: CASSFFLGYGYTF; clone_size: NA; v_call: TRBV6-2/TRBV6-3; j_call: TRBJ1-2; d_call: NA